This record looks at one T cell receptor beta chain sequence and its context. Its cognate antigen has yet to be identified. No clone much larger than this one lies a single base away; base qualities are absent. The sample comes from a study of response to subunit inactivated influenza vaccine listed by TCRdb under 2018. Context from the whole study: The study used deep quantitative T cell receptor repertoire profiling to track responses to a trivalent subunit inactivated influenza vaccine.

What the study reported, not specific to this receptor: According to the authors, only a limited number of new T cells may be recruited by each seasonal influenza vaccination.

The protocol used for the library was RT-PCR. The sample was run on an Illumina HiSeq 2500. TCRdb ran its own pipeline on the public reads, namely fastp trimming at Q25 and MiXCR clone calling, and kept in-frame beta chains. Every entry covers one CDR3 protein and lists the most common genes and DNA from its rows. Across this sample there are 250,000 to 350,000 distinct CDR3 sequences, with 22% seen only once. Of the sample, 10% falls within the top ten clones. Relative to germline, V is 6 bases shorter and J is 3 bases shorter, with 8 bases between their ends. Measured from the cysteine to the phenylalanine, the CDR3 is 12 residues long. The read is trimmed to its CDR3 DNA, 36 bases read in frame from base 1.

Recombination linked TRBV12-3 or TRBV12-4 to TRBJ1-1, with the D gene uncertain. The TCR sequence derives from a man between 50 and 75 years old who received an inactivated influenza vaccine. Donor details come from another sample of the same person, matched by shared clones. Sample: PBMCs from blood, taken less than 22 months after vaccination. The CDR3 region: CASSFPDTEAFF. The DNA sequence reads TGTGCCAGCAGCTTTCCGGACACTGAAGCTTTCTTT.